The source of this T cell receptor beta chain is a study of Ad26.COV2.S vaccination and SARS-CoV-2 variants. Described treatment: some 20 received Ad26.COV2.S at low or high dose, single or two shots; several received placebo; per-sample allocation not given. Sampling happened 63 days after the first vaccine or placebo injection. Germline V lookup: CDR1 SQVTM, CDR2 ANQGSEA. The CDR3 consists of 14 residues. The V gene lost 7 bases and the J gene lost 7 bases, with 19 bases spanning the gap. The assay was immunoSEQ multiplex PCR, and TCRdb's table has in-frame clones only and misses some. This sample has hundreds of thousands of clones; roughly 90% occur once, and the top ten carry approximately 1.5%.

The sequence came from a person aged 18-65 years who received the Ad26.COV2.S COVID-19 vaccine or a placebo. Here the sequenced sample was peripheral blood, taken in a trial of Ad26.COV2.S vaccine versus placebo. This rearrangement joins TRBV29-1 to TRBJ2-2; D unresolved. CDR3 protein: CSAADLPIGGELFF. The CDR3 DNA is TGCAGCGCCGCTGACTTACCCATCGGCGGGGAGCTGTTTTTT.